The present entry profiles one T cell receptor (beta chain) with its context. Its specificity is not known. The assay was immunoSEQ multiplex PCR, and TCRdb's table has in-frame clones only and misses some. The repertoire holds 80,000 or so clones, with roughly 80% as singletons. The data derive from a study of T cell responses to AZD1222 COVID-19 vaccine. CDR1 and CDR2 from the germline V gene are MNHEY and SVGAGI. This CDR3 has 13 amino acids. The V gene lost 7 bases and the J gene lost 5 bases, with 11 bases spanning the gap. Overall study findings and caveats: Increases in Spike-specific TCR breadth and depth were seen after two AZD1222 doses.

The chain joins TRBV6-5 to TRBJ2-2, with D possibly matching TRBD2 (7 bases). This clonotype originated in an adult who received the MenACWY meningococcal vaccine as a control. Material: peripheral blood, obtained 28 days after the second dose of the MenACWY control vaccine. In DNA form, the CDR3 reads TGTGCCAGCATGCGGGGGCGGACCGGGGAGCTGTTTTTT. Its protein product is CASMRGRTGELFF.